A selection of T cell receptor beta chains follows, all from one sample in a study of blood T cell repertoires in COVID-19. Produced via immunoSEQ multiplex PCR; TCRdb's table is partial and in-frame only. The data contain 300,000 to 350,000 clones, about 88% of them singletons. The specimen was peripheral blood. All receptors derive from an older woman with COVID-19, enrolled during active disease. Each CDR3 is given with its conserved first and last residue. The D gene is left open where the match is weak. Clone size is not always given. Where it is, it says once, few, many or a class for expanded clones.

j_call d_call clone_size v_call cdr3_aa cdr3_nt
TRBJ1-5 NA NA TRBV18 CASSNDQENGAQHF TGTGCCAGCTCCAACGACCAGGAGAACGGGGCCCAGCATTTT
TRBJ1-5 TRBD1 NA TRBV9 CASSPGTGGNNQPQHF TGTGCCAGCAGCCCTGGGACAGGGGGCAACAATCAGCCCCAGCATTTT
TRBJ2-7 NA once TRBV7-2 CASSPDRHPYEQYF TGTGCCAGCAGCCCGGACAGACATCCCTACGAGCAGTACTTC
TRBJ1-2 NA NA TRBV5-1 CASSLFGDIYGYTF TGCGCCAGCAGCTTATTCGGGGACATCTATGGCTACACCTTC
TRBJ2-3 TRBD2 NA TRBV24-1 CATSDLGGSGGTDTQYF TGTGCCACCAGTGATTTAGGAGGTAGCGGGGGCACAGATACGCAGTATTTT
TRBJ2-2 NA NA TRBV5-1 CASSIDRPNTGELFF TGCGCCAGCAGCATCGACAGGCCGAACACCGGGGAGCTGTTTTTT
TRBJ1-1 TRBD1 NA TRBV19 CASSKSGQGITEAFF TGTGCCAGTAGTAAGAGCGGACAGGGGATCACTGAAGCTTTCTTT
TRBJ2-2 NA NA TRBV9 CASSPVGAATGELFF TGTGCCAGCAGCCCGGTGGGGGCGGCCACCGGGGAGCTGTTTTTT
TRBJ2-5 NA NA TRBV6-1 CASSEARPGWQETQYF TGTGCCAGCAGTGAAGCAAGGCCAGGGTGGCAAGAGACCCAGTACTTC
TRBJ1-6 NA NA TRBV19 CASSITVGDSPLHF TGTGCCAGTAGTATCACGGTAGGGGATTCACCCCTCCACTTT
TRBJ1-2 NA many TRBV12-3/TRBV12-4 CASRSDKNYGYTF TGTGCCAGCAGATCCGACAAGAACTATGGCTACACCTTC
TRBJ1-5 NA NA TRBV6-1 CASSELYDQPQHF TGTGCCAGCAGTGAATTGTATGATCAGCCCCAGCATTTT